The present T cell receptor beta chain was sequenced within a study of blood T cell repertoires in COVID-19. Germline V gene data show CDR1 as SGHRS and CDR2 as YFSETQ. With 1 base removed from V and 7 bases from J, the gap between germline ends came to 23 bases. This CDR3 has 17 amino acids. Assay used: immunoSEQ multiplex PCR; TCRdb lists only in-frame clones, some missing. This sample yields approximately 260,000 clones, of which roughly 81% are seen a single time; about 6.2% belongs to the top ten. Sequencing input: PBMCs or T cells enriched from blood (not recorded which). The chain joins TRBV5-1 to TRBJ1-2; D is undetermined. The TCR was taken from a woman between 45 and 60 years old who had been exposed to COVID-19. The CDR3 region is CASSLLSTREVSAGYTF. For the CDR3, the DNA is TGCGCCAGCAGCTTGTTGAGTACCCGGGAGGTCTCCGCTGGCTACACCTTC.